This TCR beta chain appears in the sequencing data of a study of PD-1 blockade in classical Hodgkin lymphoma. Study outcomes and limitations: Complete responders showed a baseline diversity that resembled the diversity of newly diagnosed patients. Newly diagnosed patients reportedly had lower baseline TCR diversity than healthy donors. Researchers reported that CD4+ TCR diversity, though not CD8+, rose significantly by C4D1.

Germline V gives CDR1 SEHNR, CDR2 FQNEAQ (reference sequence). The V gene end was trimmed by 11 bases and the J gene end by 4 bases; junction bases not matched to a gene: 19. This CDR3 is 17 amino acids long. All patients relapsed after autologous stem cell transplantation, and brentuximab vedotin exposure varied. On this clone itself: Its antigen is as yet unknown.

Some clones are missing from TCRdb's copy, which holds only in-frame ones; the method was immunoSEQ multiplex PCR. The data hold about 34,000 clones, with more than 65% observed a single time. This TCR derives from a human donor with classical Hodgkin lymphoma. The genes are TRBV7-9 and TRBJ2-5, with 10 bases that match TRBD2. The sequencing used peripheral blood mononuclear cells (PBMCs), collected before the second cycle of nivolumab. The CDR3 region is CAYQSRVLAGVGETQYF. In DNA form, the CDR3 reads TGTGCCTACCAATCCCGGGTCCTAGCGGGGGTTGGAGAGACCCAGTACTTC.